What follows describes a single T cell receptor (beta chain). Antigen: not known. This specimen comes from a study of T cell responses to AZD1222 COVID-19 vaccine. Study-wide findings and caveats: Only a handful of people who got AZD1222 tested seropositive at baseline. Donors skewed white British and female; clonal diversity was possibly underestimated. Increased Spike-specific TCR breadth and depth were observed after two AZD1222 doses. Regions 160-218 and 743-854 dominated among vaccine-associated CD4 TCRs spanning spike.

Germline V CDR1 and CDR2: SGHTS, YDEGEE. The CDR3 extends over 13 amino acids. V dropped 5 bases and J dropped 2 bases, with 10 bases sitting between them. Clones were read by immunoSEQ multiplex PCR, and TCRdb kept only the in-frame ones, dropping some. The data hold around 99,000 clones, with 90% to 95% observed a single time. The genes are TRBV5-8 and TRBJ1-1, with D tentatively TRBD1 (5 bases). Material: peripheral blood, obtained on day 0 of AZD1222 vaccination. This receptor was taken from an adult in good health. The CDR3, as DNA: TGTGCCAGCAGTCTTCAGGGAAACACTGAAGCTTTCTTT. Amino acid sequence: CASSLQGNTEAFF.